This T cell receptor (beta chain) was found in a study of control samples from healthy donors and cancer patients. Using immunoSEQ multiplex PCR, the repertoire was profiled, and TCRdb retains in-frame clones only, with some absent. The sample holds some 210,000 clones, about 91% seen once. Per germline, CDR1 MNHEY and CDR2 SVGEGT. This CDR3 has 13 amino acids. Trimming took off 6 bases at V and 6 bases at J, with 15 bases between the two ends. This clone occurred once. The chain combines TRBV6-2 or TRBV6-3 with TRBJ2-7; tentatively, D is TRBD2 (7 bases). The sequence was obtained from a man aged 25-45 years in good health. The specimen sequenced was blood. The CDR3 is CASSPRRGREQYF. The DNA for the CDR3 is TGTGCCAGCAGCCCCAGGCGGGGGCGCGAGCAGTACTTC.